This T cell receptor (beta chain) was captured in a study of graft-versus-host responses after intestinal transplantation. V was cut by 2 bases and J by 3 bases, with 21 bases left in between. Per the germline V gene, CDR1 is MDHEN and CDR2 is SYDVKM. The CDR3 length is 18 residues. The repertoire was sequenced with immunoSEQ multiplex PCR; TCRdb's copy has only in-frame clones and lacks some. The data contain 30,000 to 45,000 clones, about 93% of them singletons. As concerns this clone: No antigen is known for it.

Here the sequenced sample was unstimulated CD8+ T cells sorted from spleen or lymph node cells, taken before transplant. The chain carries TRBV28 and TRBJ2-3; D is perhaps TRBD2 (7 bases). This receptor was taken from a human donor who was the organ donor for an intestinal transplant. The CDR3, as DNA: TGTGCCAGCAGTTTACAGGGGATCGCGGGAGCCCCGACAGATACGCAGTATTTT. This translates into CASSLQGIAGAPTDTQYF.